This T cell receptor beta chain was recovered during a study of identical twins' blood T cells. Broader study findings: Top TCRbeta clonotypes were shared more with twin than unrelated donors. Twins shared about as many clonotypes as their cloneset sizes predicted.

On this clonotype: Its antigen remains unknown. A read error may explain this, as a much larger clone is one base away.

Original processing methods: Each library had roughly 2 to 4 million CDR3 reads and about 85,000 to nearly 500,000 clonotypes. TCRdb re-analysed the 5' RACE reads in MiXCR, keeping a single row per CDR3 protein. V and J calls and clone size were set by TCRdb, not the authors. The repertoire holds 350,000 to 450,000 distinct CDR3 sequences, around 30% seen once, with about 6% in the top ten. The length of the CDR3 is 14 residues. The V gene lost 6 bases and the J gene lost 6 bases, with 15 bases spanning the gap. The germline V gene has CDR1 DFQATT and CDR2 SNEGSKA (reference sequence). The sequencing sample was made of PBMCs. This sequence originates from a woman aged 18 to 55 in good health. The genes are TRBV20-1 and TRBJ1-6; D is perhaps TRBD1 (6 bases). CDR3 in DNA: TGCAGTGCGATGACAGACAGGTTTAATTCACCCCTCCACTTT. Residues: CSAMTDRFNSPLHF.